Each of the 20 T cell receptor beta chains below was sequenced from the same sample in a study of T cell changes during pregnancy in multiple sclerosis. Data came from immunoSEQ multiplex PCR; TCRdb stores just in-frame clones and leaves some out. The sample holds 100,000 or so clones; almost 95% are singletons and the top ten take roughly 1%. Sequenced material: peripheral blood, taken before pregnancy. Receptors were obtained from a female donor with multiple sclerosis, enrolled in a pregnancy study.

This clone was detected only a few times. This rearrangement joins TRBV18 to TRBJ2-7, with 12 nucleotides matching TRBD2. Germline CDR1 and CDR2: KGHSH and LQKENI. The CDR3 sequence is 15 residues long. V trimming: 5 bases; J trimming: 6 bases; junction bases outside the gene matches: 8. CDR3 in amino acids: CASSGLAGLSGEQYF. CDR3 nucleotides: TGTGCCAGCTCAGGACTAGCGGGGCTATCAGGCGAGCAGTACTTC.

V usage is TRBV29-1 and J usage is TRBJ2-2, with 11 bases fitting TRBD2. CDR1 is SQVTM, CDR2 ANQGSEA, per germline. Losses at the gene ends were 4 bases for V and 4 bases for J; bases not matched to a gene: 5. The CDR3 length is 15 residues. The DNA of the CDR3 is TGCAGCGTTGTTAAACTAGCGGGAGCCACCGGGGAGCTGTTTTTT. Protein sequence: CSVVKLAGATGELFF.

The chain carries TRBV18 and TRBJ2-5; D is unresolved. V was shortened by 5 bases and J by 1 base, with 11 bases between the two germline ends. The germline V gene encodes CDR1 KGHSH and CDR2 LQKENI. The CDR3 is made up of 14 amino acids. The CDR3 nucleotides read TGTGCCAGCTCATCAGGTGGTGGCCAAGAGACCCAGTACTTC. It yields the protein CASSSGGGQETQYF.

The rearrangement links TRBV6-5 to TRBJ1-5, with D tentatively TRBD1 (5 bases). This CDR3 has 14 amino acids. CDR1 is MNHEY, CDR2 SVGAGI, per germline. The V gene lost 5 bases and the J gene lost 4 bases, with 12 bases spanning the gap. For the CDR3, the DNA is TGTGCCAGCAGTCTCCAGGGAGGGAATCAGCCCCAGCATTTT. Translating it yields CASSLQGGNQPQHF.

This clone was detected once. The chain carries TRBV7-8 and TRBJ2-3, with 12 bases fitting TRBD2. V shed 1 base and J 5 bases; nucleotides not matched to a gene: 7. The CDR3 is made up of 17 amino acids. CDR1 is SGHVS and CDR2 is FQNEAQ in the germline V gene. The CDR3 nucleotides are TGTGCCAGCAGCTTAGGCCGACTAGCGGGAGTTGGAGATACGCAGTATTTT. As protein: CASSLGRLAGVGDTQYF.

The chain is built from TRBV6-1 and TRBJ1-4; TRBD1 matches 7 bases. V lost 3 bases to trimming and J lost 4 bases; unmatched junction nucleotides: 5. The CDR3 loop spans 15 amino acids. Germline V gives CDR1 MNHNS, CDR2 SASEGT. CDR3 residues: CASSDGTALNEKLFF. The DNA of the CDR3 is TGTGCCAGCAGTGACGGGACAGCTCTTAATGAAAAACTGTTTTTT.

This clone appeared a single time. The V gene is TRBV19, the J gene TRBJ2-7, with 14 bases identical to TRBD2. This CDR3 is 18 amino acids long. The germline gives CDR1 LNHDA, CDR2 SQIVND (reference sequence). With V trimmed by 4 bases and J by 2 bases, 10 bases remained unmatched. The CDR3 region is CASSTGLAGGRGTYEQYF. In nucleotides, the CDR3 is TGTGCCAGTAGTACCGGACTAGCGGGAGGACGGGGAACCTACGAGCAGTACTTC.

The rearrangement joins TRBV28 to TRBJ1-1; D remains ambiguous. The CDR3 has 15 residues. Deletions cut 5 bases from V and 0 bases from J, with 13 bases between. The V gene's germline CDR1 is MDHEN and CDR2 SYDVKM. CDR3 sequence (DNA): TGTGCCAGCAGTGCTAGAGGACTGATGAACACTGAAGCTTTCTTT. This gives the protein CASSARGLMNTEAFF.

The V and J genes are TRBV13 and TRBJ2-7, with a tentative D call TRBD2 (5 bases). Per the germline V gene, CDR1 is PRHDT and CDR2 is FYEKMQ (reference sequence). V lost 5 bases to trimming and J lost 2 bases, with 25 bases between them. CDR3 length: 18 amino acids. The CDR3 nucleotides read TGTGCCAGCAGCCGCTGGGAGAGCGAGAAGAAAATCGCCTACGAGCAGTACTTC. Its protein is CASSRWESEKKIAYEQYF.

This chain connects TRBV14 to TRBJ2-7, with D possibly matching TRBD1 (6 bases). Germline-derived CDR1 and CDR2 are SGHDN and FVKESK. The CDR3 has 15 amino acids. V was clipped by 3 bases and J by 7 bases, with 19 bases between them. The CDR3 here is CASSHRGTIVPEQYF. CDR3 nucleotide sequence: TGTGCCAGCAGCCACAGGGGAACTATCGTTCCAGAGCAGTACTTC. Based on the CDR3 plus reference TRBV14 and TRBJ2-7, the full variable domain is EAGVTQFPSHSVIEKGQTVTLRCDPISGHDNLYWYRRVMGKEIKFLLHFVKESKQDESGMPNNRFLAERTGGTYSTLKVQPAELEDSGVYFCASSHRGTIVPEQYFGPGTRLTVT.

This rearrangement joins TRBV5-1 to TRBJ2-3; TRBD2 agrees at 7 bases. Trimming cost V 2 bases and J 2 bases; bases outside gene matches: 2. The CDR3 is 14 residues long. Germline V gene sequence: CDR1 SGHRS, CDR2 YFSETQ. The CDR3 DNA reads as TGCGCCAGCAGCTTAGAGCGGGACACAGATACGCAGTATTTT. Amino acid sequence: CASSLERDTDTQYF.

This chain uses TRBV27 with TRBJ2-3; D is ambiguous. V was cut by 10 bases and J by 3 bases, with 11 bases left in between. The CDR3 covers 12 residues. CDR1 is MNHEY and CDR2 is SMNVEV in the germline V gene (reference sequence). CDR3 sequence: CATSQDTDTQYF. The CDR3 DNA sequence: TGTGCCACTTCTCAGGATACAGATACGCAGTATTTT.

This rearrangement joins TRBV7-2 to TRBJ2-7; 7 nucleotides agree with TRBD1. This CDR3 region has 15 residues. The ends lost 5 bases at V and 6 bases at J; junction bases unmatched: 13. Germline loops: CDR1 SGHTA, CDR2 FQGNSA. The CDR3 bases are TGTGCCAGCAGCCAATACCCGGGAAGGGGGCCCGAGCAGTACTTC. Amino acids: CASSQYPGRGPEQYF.

The chain recombines TRBV6-1 with TRBJ2-1; 9 bases align to TRBD2. Looked up from germline, CDR1 is MNHNS and CDR2 is SASEGT. The CDR3 spans 13 residues. V shed 6 bases, J shed 8 bases, and the junction held 5 bases outside the gene matches. The CDR3 region is CASRVSGSDEQFF. In DNA, the CDR3 is TGTGCCAGCAGGGTTAGCGGGAGCGATGAGCAGTTCTTC.

The gene calls are TRBV2 and TRBJ1-1; 8 bases agree with TRBD1. Trimming removed 1 base from V and 1 base from J; junction bases left unmatched: 2. CDR1 is SNHLY, CDR2 FYNNEI, per germline. The CDR3 spans 15 residues. CDR3 bases: TGTGCCAGCAGTGAAGGGACAGGGCCGAACACTGAAGCTTTCTTT. It is translated as CASSEGTGPNTEAFF.

The chain couples TRBV7-2 to TRBJ2-3; possibly TRBD2 for D (6 bases). The CDR3 is 16 residues long. Germline assignment: CDR1 SGHTA and CDR2 FQGNSA. V was clipped by 2 bases and J by 0 bases, with 12 bases between them. Here the CDR3 DNA reads TGTGCCAGCAGCTTATCGGGCGGGGCTAGCACAGATACGCAGTATTTT. This gives the protein CASSLSGGASTDTQYF.

The chain recombines TRBV13 with TRBJ2-1, with 14 positions matching TRBD2. The CDR3 spans 18 residues. Trimming cost V 6 bases and J 5 bases; bases outside gene matches: 12. The germline gives CDR1 PRHDT, CDR2 FYEKMQ (reference sequence). DNA for the CDR3: TGTGCCAGCAGATCAACAGGGTTGGGACTAGCGGGGGACAATGAGCAGTTCTTC. As protein: CASRSTGLGLAGDNEQFF.

This sequence joins TRBV6-1 and TRBJ2-7, with 7 bases fitting TRBD1. V dropped 3 bases and J dropped 2; count of bases not matched to a gene: 10. The germline V gene has CDR1 MNHNS and CDR2 SASEGT. The CDR3 loop spans 16 amino acids. CDR3 region: CASSEARGRAPYEQYF. The CDR3 DNA reads as TGTGCCAGCAGTGAGGCTAGGGGGCGCGCCCCCTACGAGCAGTACTTC.

The gene calls are TRBV5-1 and TRBJ2-3; 9 bases are a match to TRBD2. With 4 bases clipped from V and 6 bases from J, the junction kept 15 bases outside the gene matches. This CDR3 region has 17 residues. The germline V gene has CDR1 SGHRS and CDR2 YFSETQ. CDR3 nucleotide sequence: TGCGCCAGCAGCCCCAGGATAGCGGGAGTTGGTAGGGATACGCAGTATTTT. Translating it yields CASSPRIAGVGRDTQYF. The full variable domain, its missing parts supplied by reference TRBV5-1 and TRBJ2-3, is KAGVTQTPRYLIKTRGQQVTLSCSPISGHRSVSWYQQTPGQGLQFLFEYFSETQRNKGNFPGRFSGRQFSNSRSEMNVSTLELGDSALYLCASSPRIAGVGRDTQYFGPGTRLTVL.

This clone is a singleton in its sample. The CDR3 loop is CASSSPGLARTRGTDTQYF. The CDR3 DNA is TGTGCCAGCAGCTCGCCGGGACTAGCGCGCACAAGGGGCACAGATACGCAGTATTTT. The rearrangement joins TRBV2 to TRBJ2-3, with 10 bases fitting TRBD2. The V segment lost 6 bases and the J segment 1 base; nucleotides outside the gene matches: 16. This CDR3 has 19 amino acids. CDR1 is SNHLY, CDR2 FYNNEI, per germline.